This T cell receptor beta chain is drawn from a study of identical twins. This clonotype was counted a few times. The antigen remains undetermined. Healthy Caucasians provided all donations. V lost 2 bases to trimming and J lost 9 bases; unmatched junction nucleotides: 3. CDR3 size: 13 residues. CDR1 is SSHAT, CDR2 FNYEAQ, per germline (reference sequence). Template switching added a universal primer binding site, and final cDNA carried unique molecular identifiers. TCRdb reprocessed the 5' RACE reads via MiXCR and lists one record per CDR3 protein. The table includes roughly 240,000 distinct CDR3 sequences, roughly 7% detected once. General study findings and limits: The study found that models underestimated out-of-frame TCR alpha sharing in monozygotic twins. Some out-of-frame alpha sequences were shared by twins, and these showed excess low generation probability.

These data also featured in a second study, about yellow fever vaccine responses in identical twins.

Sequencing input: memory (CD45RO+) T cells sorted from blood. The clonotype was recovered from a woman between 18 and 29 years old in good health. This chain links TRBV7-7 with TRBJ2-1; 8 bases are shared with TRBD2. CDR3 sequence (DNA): TGTGCCAGCAGCTTACTTAGCGGGACTGAGCAGTTCTTC. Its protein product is CASSLLSGTEQFF.